This T cell receptor (beta chain) was recovered during a study of blood T cell repertoires in COVID-19. The wider study: Samples taken during acute and convalescent COVID-19 were collected in the United States, Italy and Spain.

The CDR3 loop spans 16 amino acids. V shed 6 bases and J shed 0 bases, with 15 bases lying between them. The V gene's germline CDR1 is KGHSH and CDR2 LQKENI. Study processing details: Reference gene primer amplification yielded estimated nucleated cell counts. Libraries were prepared by immunoSEQ multiplex PCR; TCRdb keeps only in-frame clonotypes and omits some of them. V and J calls and clone size are those listed in that table; D and trimming were worked out from the DNA. The sample records about 250,000 clones, roughly 82% being singletons. The V gene is TRBV18, the J gene TRBJ1-3; perhaps TRBD1 as D (6 bases). This sequence was found in a woman aged 70-85 years with acute or convalescent COVID-19. Sequenced material: peripheral blood. This CDR3 reads CASSPSGHRSGNTIYF. In DNA, the CDR3 is TGTGCCAGCTCCCCATCGGGACACCGCTCTGGAAACACCATATATTTT.